One sample yielded the 22 T cell receptor beta chains listed below, sequenced in a study of molecular identifiers for immune sequencing clone quantification. TCRdb fed the PCR reads into MiXCR, producing one record per CDR3 protein. The data hold some 580,000 distinct CDR3 sequences, with approximately 24% observed a single time. Sample: naive CD8+ T cells from blood, with Jurkat cell RNA spiked in. Described subset: FACS-sorted CD8+CD4-CCR7+CD45RA+ naive T cells. These receptors all come from a human donor in good health. Some libraries in this study had Jurkat cell RNA spiked in.

As for this clonotype: Mismatch with germline at one junction end may stem from a read error. The CDR3 DNA is TGTGCCATCAGCAGCATGCTCCAAGAGACCCAGTACTTC. Protein sequence: CAISSMLQETQYF. This sequence joins TRBV15 and TRBJ2-5; D remains ambiguous. Looked up from germline, CDR1 is LNHNV and CDR2 is YYDKDF (reference sequence). CDR3 length equals 13 residues.

The chain uses TRBV10-1 and TRBJ2-3; D remains unclear. V lost 3 bases to trimming and J lost 1 base, with 14 bases between them. This CDR3 has 16 residues. CDR1 is WNHNN, CDR2 SYGVQD, per germline (reference sequence). The CDR3, as DNA: TGCGCCAGCAGTGAAGTTCCCTCATTGGGCACAGATACGCAGTATTTT. Translating gives CASSEVPSLGTDTQYF.

The chain couples TRBV27 to TRBJ2-7; D gene unclear. Trimming left V 2 bases short and J 0 bases short, with 11 bases between. Per germline, CDR1 MNHEY and CDR2 SMNVEV (reference sequence). The CDR3 has 15 residues. CDR3 residues: CASSLVAASSYEQYF. The CDR3 coding sequence is TGTGCCAGCAGTTTAGTGGCGGCTAGCTCCTACGAGCAGTACTTC.

There are many counts of this clonotype. This chain links TRBV29-1 with TRBJ1-5; no clear D gene. V lost 6 bases and J lost 1, with 7 bases in between. The length of the CDR3 is 12 residues. The germline CDR1 and CDR2 sequences are SQVTM and ANQGSEA. The CDR3 DNA sequence: TGCAGCGTCCTGGACAGCAATCAGCCCCAGCATTTT. It is translated as CSVLDSNQPQHF.

This clonotype was counted between two and nine times. V is TRBV27 and J is TRBJ2-3, with 10 bases identical to TRBD2. CDR3 size: 16 residues. V was clipped by 4 bases and J by 2 bases; unmatched bases: 6. From germline, CDR1 is MNHEY and CDR2 SMNVEV (reference sequence). The CDR3 here is CASSSPLAGATDTQYF. The CDR3 nucleotides are TGTGCCAGCAGTTCGCCGCTAGCGGGGGCCACAGATACGCAGTATTTT.

A remark on this clonotype: The conserved phenylalanine or tryptophan is not found at the CDR3 terminus, so this likely reflects a read error. The chain is built from TRBV29-1 and TRBJ2-2, with D maybe TRBD1 (5 bases). The V end was cut by 2 bases, the J end by 2 bases, with 12 bases between. There are 15 residues in the CDR3. Germline assignment: CDR1 SQVTM and CDR2 ANQGSEA. DNA for the CDR3: TGCAGCGTTGAATGGGGTGACAGCAACACCGGGGAGCTGTTTTCT. As protein: CSVEWGDSNTGELFS.

This clonotype was detected many times. The chain carries TRBV30 and TRBJ2-3; D is ambiguous. Germline V gene lookup returns CDR1 GTSNPN and CDR2 SVGIG (reference sequence). This CDR3 spans 15 amino acids. Trimming took 0 bases from V and 1 from J, leaving 11 bases between them. The CDR3 coding sequence is TGTGCCTGGAGTGTATTACCCAGCGGCACAGATACGCAGTATTTT. Translating it yields CAWSVLPSGTDTQYF. Based on the CDR3 plus reference TRBV30 and TRBJ2-3, the full variable domain is SQTIHQWPATLVQPVGSPLSLECTVEGTSNPNLYWYRQAAGRGLQLLFYSVGIGQISSEVPQNLSASRPQDRQFILSSKKLLLSDSGFYLCAWSVLPSGTDTQYFGPGTRLTVL.

This clonotype has just a few counts. CDR3 region: CSARAASGSYNEQFF. The CDR3 coding sequence is TGCAGTGCTAGAGCGGCTAGCGGTAGTTACAATGAGCAGTTCTTC. This chain connects TRBV20-1 to TRBJ2-1, with TRBD2 matching over 7 bases. The junction had 7 bases not matched to a gene; V was cut back by 1 base and J by 4 bases. Germline loops: CDR1 DFQATT, CDR2 SNEGSKA (reference sequence). The CDR3 runs 15 residues.

At least ten counts were recorded for this clonotype. The chain combines TRBV7-6 with TRBJ2-3; D gene unclear. The V and J ends lost 1 base and 0 bases respectively, with 8 bases between them. Germline values: CDR1 SGHVS, CDR2 FNYEAQ. The CDR3 covers 15 residues. The CDR3, as DNA: TGTGCCAGCAGCTTAGTTGCAGAGAGCACAGATACGCAGTATTTT. It codes for CASSLVAESTDTQYF.

This rearrangement joins TRBV4-3 to TRBJ2-3, with 13 nucleotides matching TRBD2. CDR1 and CDR2 from the germline V gene are LGHNA and YSLEER. This CDR3 region has 19 residues. V shed 0 bases, J shed 2 bases, and the junction held 8 bases outside the gene matches. CDR3 protein: CASSQEGWTSGGYTDTQYF. As DNA, the CDR3 is TGCGCCAGCAGCCAAGAGGGGTGGACTAGCGGGGGTTACACAGATACGCAGTATTTT.

This clonotype has a count of ten or more. The J gene is TRBJ1-5, the V gene TRBV12-3 or TRBV12-4, with D perhaps matching TRBD1 (5 bases). The CDR3 runs to 15 residues. Trimming took off 1 base at V and 3 bases at J, with 10 bases between the two ends. The CDR3 spells CASSLVWGTNQPQHF. CDR3 bases: TGTGCCAGCAGTTTAGTATGGGGCACCAATCAGCCCCAGCATTTT.

This clonotype was seen many times. The chain recombines TRBV12-3 or TRBV12-4 with TRBJ2-5; D remains ambiguous. The CDR3 is 14 amino acids. V lost 5 bases to trimming and J lost 7 bases, with 17 bases between them. The CDR3 here is CASSPPLQERTQYF. CDR3 sequence (DNA): TGTGCCAGCAGTCCCCCGCTCCAAGAGAGGACCCAGTACTTC.

The J gene is TRBJ2-7, the V gene TRBV7-6; D might be TRBD1 (5 bases). Germline CDR1 SGHVS, CDR2 FNYEAQ. There are 14 residues in the CDR3. V lost 3 bases, J lost 5 bases, and 14 bases lay in between. The CDR3 region is CASSLFQGPDEQYF. CDR3 sequence (DNA): TGTGCCAGCAGCTTGTTTCAGGGTCCCGACGAGCAGTACTTC.

This clonotype was observed a handful of times. The rearrangement uses TRBV27 and TRBJ2-3; 13 bases agree with TRBD2. Germline CDR1 reads MNHEY; CDR2 reads SMNVEV (reference sequence). V was pared by 2 bases and J by 4 bases, with 6 bases of the junction left unmatched. The CDR3 sequence is 17 residues long. The CDR3 DNA reads TGTGCCAGCAGTTTAGGGGGGACTAGCGGGATCTCAGATACGCAGTATTTT. As protein: CASSLGGTSGISDTQYF.

Comments on this clonotype: Possible read error: a much larger clone is one base away. Since no conserved phenylalanine or tryptophan closes the CDR3, a read error is the likely cause. V and J are TRBV5-3 and TRBJ2-1; D might be TRBD1 (6 bases). TRBV5-3 carries the ORF label, with uncertain function. The V and J ends lost 8 bases and 4 bases respectively, with 22 bases between them. The CDR3 covers 16 residues. The CDR3 region is CASSPLQGLSYNEQFL. The CDR3 DNA reads TGTGCCAGCAGCCCACTACAGGGCCTGTCTTACAATGAGCAGTTCCTC.

The table lists this clonotype with a few counts. This chain joins TRBV4-3 and TRBJ2-3; weak D call: TRBD2 (6 bases). This CDR3 region has 14 residues. Germline V gene data show CDR1 as LGHNA and CDR2 as YSLEER. The germline V and J ends were trimmed by 1 base and 4 bases, with 9 bases remaining between them. The CDR3 loop reads CASSQVGEADTQYF. In nucleotides, the CDR3 is TGCGCCAGCAGCCAAGTGGGGGAGGCAGATACGCAGTATTTT.

This clonotype was counted at least ten times. CDR3: CASSYGPTAFF. CDR3 in DNA: TGTGCCAGCAGTTACGGCCCGACTGCTTTCTTT. V is TRBV6-2 or TRBV6-3 and J is TRBJ1-1; D is undetermined. CDR1 MNHEY and CDR2 SVGEGT come from the germline V gene. The CDR3 length is 11 residues. Between the trimmed V and J ends, which lost 2 bases and 11 bases, there was a span of 9 bases.

About this clonotype: A read error may explain this, as a much larger clone is one base away. The chain couples TRBV9 to TRBJ2-2, with D possibly matching TRBD1 (5 bases). This CDR3 has 14 amino acids. V was pared by 6 bases and J by 4 bases, with 13 bases between. Germline V CDR1 and CDR2: SGDLS, YYNGEE. CDR3 coding DNA: TGTGCCAGCAACAGGCAGGATGGCACCGGGGAGCTGTTTTTT. Translated: CASNRQDGTGELFF.

For this clonotype: At one end the junction does not follow the germline gene, possibly because of a read error. The chain has TRBV19 and TRBJ1-1; D gene unclear. The CDR3 is 15 amino acids. Germline values: CDR1 LNHDA, CDR2 SQIVND (reference sequence). CDR3 region: CASNPMGRANTEASF. CDR3 nucleotides: TGTGCCAGTAACCCGATGGGTCGGGCGAACACTGAAGCTTCCTTT.

With respect to this clonotype: A much more abundant neighbour one base away suggests this may be a read error. The rearrangement uses TRBV20-1 and TRBJ1-4, with unresolved D. Trimming shortened V by 4 bases and J by 3 bases, and 18 bases separated the two germline ends. The CDR3 has 16 residues. Germline V lookup: CDR1 DFQATT, CDR2 SNEGSKA (reference sequence). CDR3 region: CSATDPQRAANEKLFF. The CDR3 DNA is TGCAGTGCTACAGACCCACAGCGTGCAGCTAATGAAAAACTGTTTTTT.

Remarks on this clonotype: This may arise from a read error, as a much more abundant clone is one base away. J is TRBJ2-3 and V is TRBV5-1; 8 bases are a match to TRBD2. V shed 3 bases, J shed 5 bases, and the junction held 11 bases outside the gene matches. In germline, CDR1 is SGHRS, CDR2 YFSETQ. There are 16 residues in the CDR3. As DNA, the CDR3 is TGCGCCAGCAGCTCCGTACTAGCGGACCTCCGAGATACGCAGTATTTT. It translates to CASSSVLADLRDTQYF.

The CDR3, as DNA: TGCAGTGCGCTGGGACAGGGGCTCTACAATGAGCAGTTCTTC. This codes for CSALGQGLYNEQFF. The chain is built from TRBV20-1 and TRBJ2-1; the match to TRBD1 covers 10 bases. CDR1 and CDR2 (germline): DFQATT, SNEGSKA (reference sequence). The CDR3 runs to 14 residues. Trimming took 6 bases from V and 3 from J; bases not matched to a gene: 5.